This T cell receptor (beta chain) was documented in a study of breast tumors, draining lymph nodes, adjacent tissues. Breast cancer patients provided tissue from their axillary draining lymph nodes. There are a few counts of this clonotype. The antigen remains unidentified. TCRdb reprocessed the multiplex PCR reads via MiXCR and lists one record per CDR3 protein. The sample consists of about 110,000 distinct CDR3 sequences, approximately 28% of them appearing once. Broader study findings: Findings are consistent with lymph node origin and intratumoral expansion of most tumor T cells. Luminal-like breast cancer showed significantly greater tumor-nontumor repertoire similarity than basal-like breast cancer did.

Germline-derived CDR1 and CDR2 are SEHNR and FQNEAQ (reference sequence). Trimming removed 0 bases from V and 1 base from J, with 12 bases in between. This CDR3 is built from 16 residues. The sample was axillary lymph node tissue. The chain recombines TRBV7-9 with TRBJ2-5; D may match TRBD1 or TRBD2 (5 bases each). The source is a female donor with breast cancer. Some clones in this sample may be carry-over from other donors' samples. The CDR3 region is CASSLATRGLQETQYF. In nucleotides, the CDR3 is TGTGCCAGCAGCTTAGCGACACGGGGCCTCCAAGAGACCCAGTACTTC. The complete variable domain, with remaining parts taken from reference TRBV7-9 and TRBJ2-5, reads DTGVSQNPRHKITKRGQNVTFRCDPISEHNRLYWYRQTLGQGPEFLTYFQNEAQLEKSRLLSDRFSAERPKGSFSTLEIQRTEQGDSAMYLCASSLATRGLQETQYFGPGTRLLVL.